The clone carrying this T cell receptor beta chain was counted only a few times. Its antigen is not known. The data are from a study of beta chain features in type 1 diabetes. Study as a whole: Investigators examined 107,917,701 sorted cells across all samples.

Expressed TCRB transcripts were sequenced, since all the RNA that had been isolated was reverse transcribed. Reads from naive, central memory and regulatory T cell samples averaged roughly 3.8 million. Data came from immunoSEQ multiplex PCR; TCRdb stores just in-frame clones and leaves some out. This sample yields approximately 130,000 clones, of which around a sixth are seen a single time; 2.6% belongs to the top ten. Study-wide points: Although PCR might favor shorter templates, it would do so equally in patients and controls. Whether TCRB rearrangement is influenced by HLA type went unresolved here. Type 1 diabetes patients showed a moderate but significant shortening of TCRB CDR3s in all four CD4+ subsets.

Deletions cut 7 bases from V and 8 bases from J, with 20 bases between. CDR1 is MNHEY, CDR2 SMNVEV, per germline (reference sequence). The CDR3 runs to 15 residues. This clonotype was sampled from a man in his late teens or twenties with type 1 diabetes. Material for sequencing was central memory CD4+ T cells from blood. V gene TRBV27 combines with J gene TRBJ1-4; weak D call: TRBD1 (5 bases). The CDR3 here is CASTTFRGTKEKLFF. The DNA for the CDR3 is TGTGCCAGCACCACGTTCCGGGGGACGAAAGAAAAACTGTTTTTT.